Below, one T cell receptor (beta chain) is given with its context. What it recognizes is unknown. The sample is drawn from a study of cytomegalovirus exposure and HLA in healthy donors. Study-wide context: The roughly 130 validation repertoires used the same platform as the approximately 700 first-cohort repertoires (as reported by a later analysis). Whole-study results and caveats: Altogether, 150 to 200 TCR beta chains were recorded as cytomegalovirus-associated.

Clones were read by immunoSEQ multiplex PCR, and TCRdb kept only the in-frame ones, dropping some. The table includes around 250,000 clones, 90% detected once. Separation from the approximately 710-subject first cohort characterized the roughly 110-subject validation cohort, to which the donors belonged. The sequenced sample consisted of PBMCs. The TCR sequence derives from a woman in her twenties or thirties in good health and CMV-seronegative.

The CDR3 spells CASSSRGVRSYEQYF. CDR3 sequence (DNA): TGTGCCAGCAGTTCCCGGGGAGTCCGGTCCTACGAGCAGTACTTC. The chain has TRBV28 and TRBJ2-7; D possibly corresponds to TRBD2 (5 bases). The CDR3 spans 15 residues. In germline, CDR1 is MDHEN, CDR2 SYDVKM. Trimming stripped 4 bases from V and 1 base from J, with 14 bases between.